Given below is one T cell receptor (beta chain) in context. This sample was taken from a study of shared clonotypes between healthy human individuals. This CDR3 contains 18 residues. TCRdb's table, derived via immunoSEQ multiplex PCR, lists solely in-frame clones and lacks some. The data contain millions of clones, approximately 95% of them singletons. The chain links TRBV21-1 to TRBJ2-4; TRBD1 was called by the table and not checked on the DNA. TRBV21-1 is a pseudogene segment. Sequencing was done on a sample of naive CD4+ T cells from PBMCs. Documented subset: CD45RA+ positively selected. This TCR was recovered from a man aged 18 to 29 in good health. Some clones in this sample may be carry-over from other donors' samples. DNA of the CDR3: TGTGCCAGCAGCAAGGGGGAGTTAAGACAGGGATCCAAAAACATTCAGTACTTC. Amino acids: CASSKGELRQGSKNIQYF.